Listed here is a single TCR beta chain. Its antigen is as yet unknown. Given a much more abundant clone one base away, this may be a read error. Germline CDR1 ENHRY, CDR2 SYGVKD. V shed 3 bases and J shed 2 bases, with 8 bases lying between them. CDR3 length: 13 amino acids. The record originates from a study of glioma-infiltrating T cells. Study-wide results and limits: Tissue and blood shared very few CDR3 sequences. Tissue-blood divergence was below expectation in non-neoplastic patients, above in gliomas.

Using RNA template, CDR3s of TCR alpha and beta were amplified with iRepertoire arm-PCR. TCRdb reanalysed the multiplex PCR reads using MiXCR and keeps one entry per CDR3 protein. The sample holds over 70,000 distinct CDR3 sequences, about 25% seen once. The V gene is TRBV10-3, the J gene TRBJ2-7; no definite D call. Sequenced input: glioma tissue, nonneoplastic brain tissue, or PBMCs (not recorded which). This receptor was obtained from a human donor with low-grade glioma or glioblastoma, undergoing nonglioma brain surgery, or in good health (not recorded which). For the CDR3, the DNA is TGTGCCATCAGTGATGACCCCCCCTACGAGCAGTACTTC. Translating it yields CAISDDPPYEQYF.